A single sample is the source of the 22 T cell receptor delta chains below, sequenced in a study of gamma-delta chains in newborns, infants, children. TCRdb ran CATT on the reads. The sample has under 3,500 delta-chain clones; about half are singletons. Sequenced sample: blood. Source of these receptors: a child who received the measles vaccine.

The count of this clone is one. A much larger clone sits a single nucleotide away, making a read error possible. Other DNA variants within this sample encode the same CDR3. The chain joins TRDV3 to TRDJ1, with TRDD3 matching 8 bases. The CDR3 sequence is 18 residues long. Per germline, CDR1 TVYSNPD and CDR2 GDNSRS (reference sequence). CDR3 protein: CAFPLYFITGGFTDKLIF. CDR3 coding DNA: TGCGCCTTTCCCCTTTACTTCATTACTGGGGGGTTCACCGATAAACTCATCTTT.

A remark on this clone: A much larger clone lies a single base off, so this may be a read error. The chain uses TRDV1 and TRDJ1; D tentatively fits TRDD2 or TRDD3 (6 bases each). Germline assignment: CDR1 TSWWSYY and CDR2 QGS. Trimming shortened V by 0 bases and J by 10 bases, and 27 bases separated the two germline ends. The CDR3 sequence is 18 residues long. The CDR3 sequence is CALGELASYHGDSWVLIF. The CDR3, as DNA: TGTGCTCTTGGGGAACTGGCGTCCTACCATGGGGATTCTTGGGTACTCATCTTT.

Concerning this clone itself: A much more abundant neighbour one base away suggests this may be a read error. This CDR3 is also generated by other DNA sequences in the sample. The chain has TRDV2 and TRDJ2; D is undetermined. V lost 0 bases to trimming and J lost 0 bases, with 10 bases between them. The germline gives CDR1 GEAIGNYY, CDR2 EKD. This CDR3 contains 16 residues. As DNA, the CDR3 is TGTGCCTGTGACACCGTGGGAGCCCCTTTGACAGCACAACTCTTCTTT. Translating gives CACDTVGAPLTAQLFF.

In its sample, this clone is medium-sized. The same CDR3 also results from other DNA sequences found in this sample. The genes are TRDV2 and TRDJ1, with D perhaps TRDD3 (6 bases). Trimming left V 0 bases short and J 0 bases short, with 10 bases between. CDR1 GEAIGNYY and CDR2 EKD come from the germline V gene. The CDR3 is 15 amino acids. CDR3 nucleotide sequence: TGTGCCTGTGACACCCTGGGGATGTACACCGATAAACTCATCTTT. This translates into CACDTLGMYTDKLIF.

A note on this clone: A read error is the likely source, as a far larger clone sits one nucleotide away. J is TRDJ1 and V is TRAV29/DV5; 9 nucleotides match TRDD3. Trimming took 2 bases from V and 0 from J; bases not matched to a gene: 8. Germline V gene data show CDR1 as NSMFDY and CDR2 as ISSIKDK. CDR3 length: 16 amino acids. The CDR3 DNA sequence: TGTGCAGCAAGAAAGGGGGATACCATTTACACCGATAAACTCATCTTT. Its translation is CAARKGDTIYTDKLIF.

As concerns this clone: A much larger clone is a single base away; this may be a read error. The chain recombines TRDV1 with TRDJ1; 10 bases match TRDD3. Looked up from germline, CDR1 is TSWWSYY and CDR2 is QGS. The CDR3 has 22 residues. The CDR3 nucleotides read TGTGCTCTTGGGGAACTTGGGCTACGGGGGATACGCAATCCGATGTACACCGATAAACTCACCTTT. Amino acids: CALGELGLRGIRNPMYTDKLTF.

Judged by abundance, this clone is medium-sized (0.01 to 0.1%). The chain is built from TRDV1 and TRDJ1, with 9 bases that match TRDD3. The CDR3 is 17 amino acids. The ends lost 2 bases at V and 8 bases at J; junction bases unmatched: 15. Germline V gives CDR1 TSWWSYY, CDR2 QGS. The CDR3 DNA sequence: TGTGCTCTTGGGGAAGAGTTTTCGATGTACTGGGGGACGAAACTCATCTTT. Its protein product is CALGEEFSMYWGTKLIF.

Within the sample, this clone is medium-sized. This chain links TRDV1 with TRDJ1, with TRDD3 identical over 10 bases. The CDR3 spans 19 residues. Germline V CDR1 and CDR2: TSWWSYY, QGS. V lost 7 bases and J lost 0; bases outside the gene matches: 17. The CDR3 is CALVGGIDWGISYTDKLIF. The CDR3 region has the DNA TGTGCTCTTGTGGGAGGAATAGACTGGGGGATTTCATACACCGATAAACTCATCTTT.

This clone has only one observation. A much more abundant neighbour one base away suggests this may be a read error. The chain links TRDV1 to TRDJ1, with 8 bases identical to TRDD3. From germline, CDR1 is TSWWSYY and CDR2 QGS. CDR3 length equals 22 residues. CDR3 coding DNA: TGTGCTATTGGCCCAACTGTGAGAGTCCCTCTGGGGGACACCGCTTTCACCGATAAACTCATCTTT. Translated, it gives CAIGPTVRVPLGDTAFTDKLIF.

A word on this clone: A far larger clone is one base from this, pointing to a likely read error. V usage is TRDV1 and J usage is TRDJ1, with 12 bases that match TRDD3. Trimming took 0 bases from V and 2 from J; bases not matched to a gene: 40. Germline V lookup: CDR1 TSWWSYY, CDR2 QGS. The CDR3 loop spans 29 amino acids. In nucleotides, the CDR3 is TGTGCTCTTGGGGAACTTTGGCCGTTCCTTTTCAGCCCTGGGGGATACGCGCGGGGTACCGCGCGGGGTACCGATAAACTCATCTTT. It specifies CALGELWPFLFSPGGYARGTARGTDKLIF.

In this sample, this clone turned up a few times. The TCRdb protein comes from a much larger clone and disagrees with this DNA's translation at residue 15, likely due to a read error; the protein given here is derived from the DNA. This chain joins TRDV1 and TRDJ1; 9 positions match TRDD3. V lost 1 base and J lost 1; bases outside the gene matches: 19. The CDR3 is 21 amino acids. Germline V lookup: CDR1 TSWWSYY, CDR2 QGS. CDR3 bases: TGTGCTCTTGGGGAACGGTTCCATTCCTTAAACTGGGGGACCCGCACCGATAAACTCATCTTT. It specifies CALGERFHSLNWGTRTDKLIF.

Comment on this clone: A much larger clone differs from this one at a single base, so this may be a read error. This chain joins TRDV1 and TRDJ1, with D perhaps TRDD2 (5 bases). The CDR3 contains 15 residues. CDR1 is TSWWSYY and CDR2 is QGS in the germline V gene. The CDR3 DNA is TGTTCTCTTGGGCCTAGTCTGTTCCCCTACCCCCCACTCATCTTT. Protein: CSLGPSLFPYPPLIF.

To note about this clone: This sequence is one base from a far larger clone and is likely a read error. The J gene is TRDJ3, the V gene TRDV3; D not certain. V was trimmed by 1 base and J by 0 bases, leaving 16 bases between them. CDR1 and CDR2 from the germline V gene are TVYSNPD and GDNSRS (reference sequence). The CDR3 totals 18 residues. CDR3 sequence reads: CAFMSDGTLSWDTRQMFF. For the CDR3, the DNA is TGTGCCTTTATGTCGGATGGTACCCTCTCCTGGGACACCCGACAGATGTTTTTC.

Of note for this clone: Given a much more abundant clone one base away, this may be a read error. Other DNA sequences from this sample encode an identical CDR3 as well. The chain joins TRDV3 to TRDJ1; TRDD3 aligns across 10 bases. Germline V gene data show CDR1 as TVYSNPD and CDR2 as GDNSRS (reference sequence). With 4 bases clipped from V and 1 base from J, the junction kept 36 bases outside the gene matches. The CDR3 totals 24 residues. In nucleotides, the CDR3 is TGTGCCTCCAGGGTAGGCCTTCCTAGAGTACTGGGGGATCCGAGGCCTGGGATCACCGATAAACTCATCTTT. This gives the protein CASRVGLPRVLGDPRPGITDKLIF.

Comments on this clone: A much larger clone differs by one base, so this may be a read error. At the DNA level, this CDR3 is encoded by other sequences in the same sample as well. The J gene is TRDJ1, the V gene TRDV2, with a tentative D call TRDD3 (5 bases). V dropped 4 bases and J dropped 5 bases, with 16 bases sitting between them. Germline assignment: CDR1 GEAIGNYY and CDR2 EKD. This CDR3 spans 14 amino acids. In DNA form, the CDR3 reads TGTGCCTGTGATGCCGTGGGGCTACGGGATAAACTCATCTTT. It translates to CACDAVGLRDKLIF.

A remark on this clone: With a much larger clone just one base away, this may be a read error. The rearrangement links TRDV1 to TRDJ1; 12 bases line up with TRDD3. The CDR3 is 26 amino acids. The germline CDR1 and CDR2 sequences are TSWWSYY and QGS. CDR3 nucleotides: TGTGCTTTTGGGGAACTTAGTCCGGCCTTCCTACCTCCGAGGCTGGGGGATACGCTGTACACCGATAAACTCATCTTT. Its translation: CAFGELSPAFLPPRLGDTLYTDKLIF.

This clone was recorded only once. This may be a read error: a much more frequent sequence differs by one nucleotide. The rearrangement joins TRDV2 to TRDJ3, with 12 bases lining up with TRDD3. This CDR3 spans 18 amino acids. Germline-derived CDR1 and CDR2 are GEAIGNYY and EKD. CDR3 sequence reads: CACDSALGDTWDTRRMFF. For the CDR3, the DNA is TGTGCCTGTGACTCCGCACTGGGGGATACCTGGGACACCCGACGGATGTTTTTC.

As regards this clone: It is likely a read error: a sequence one base away is far more abundant. The chain combines TRDV3 with TRDJ1, with unresolved D. The CDR3 covers 15 residues. Germline assignment: CDR1 TVYSNPD and CDR2 GDNSRS (reference sequence). DNA of the CDR3: TGTGCCTTTATCGACCCTCCTGGTAAGCGCGATGAACTCATCTTT. Its protein is CAFIDPPGKRDELIF.

This clone was seen a single time. A read error may explain this, as a much larger clone is one base away. Other DNA sequences in this sample translate to the same CDR3. The chain joins TRDV2 to TRDJ1; 10 bases line up with TRDD3. The V segment lost 1 base and the J segment 0 bases; nucleotides outside the gene matches: 1. This CDR3 is built from 15 residues. Per germline, CDR1 GEAIGNYY and CDR2 EKD. CDR3 amino acids: CACDTTGGYTDKLIF. DNA of the CDR3: TGTGCCTGTGACACGACTGGGGGATACACCGATAAACTCATCTTT.

Of note for this clone: A clone one base away is much larger, so this may be a read error. This chain joins TRDV1 and TRDJ1; possibly TRDD3 for D (7 bases). This CDR3 comprises 18 residues. Per the germline V gene, CDR1 is TSWWSYY and CDR2 is QGS. With 0 bases removed from V and 10 bases from J, the gap between germline ends came to 27 bases. The CDR3 DNA sequence: TGTGCTCTTGGGGAACTGGCGTCCTACCATGGGGATTCTGGGGGACTCATCTTT. Encoded protein: CALGELASYHGDSGGLIF.

For this clone: This may stem from a read error, because a much larger clone lies one nucleotide away. Other DNA sequences within the sample encode an identical CDR3. This rearrangement joins TRDV2 to TRDJ1; D is unresolved. With 5 bases removed from V and 8 bases from J, the gap between germline ends came to 17 bases. The germline gives CDR1 GEAIGNYY, CDR2 EKD. CDR3 length equals 13 residues. In DNA, the CDR3 is TGTGCCTGTGTAAAACCCCAACCCAGCAAACTCATCTTT. This sequence encodes CACVKPQPSKLIF.

Concerning this clone itself: A single base separates this from a much larger clone, so it may be a read error. The V and J genes are TRDV1 and TRDJ1; the D gene is possibly TRDD2 (6 bases). CDR3 length equals 18 residues. The V gene's germline CDR1 is TSWWSYY and CDR2 QGS. This CDR3 reads CALGEPGPSADIADKFIF. CDR3 nucleotide sequence: TGTGCTCTTGGGGAACCCGGCCCTTCCGCGGATATCGCCGATAAATTCATCTTT.